This T cell receptor (beta chain) was retrieved from a study of identical twins. This CDR3 region has 12 residues. Germline V gene sequence: CDR1 ENHRY, CDR2 SYGVKD. The V end lost 6 bases, the J end lost 10 bases, and 15 bases lay between the germline ends. General observations from the study: Researchers reported weaker excess twin sharing in beta out-of-frame sequences. Donors were not followed over many years; analysis was cross-sectional. Recombination models fit unrelated individuals' TCR alpha sharing but underestimated twins'.

In its sample, this clonotype was seen a few times. As yet, its antigen is unknown. TCRdb passed the 5' RACE reads through MiXCR, listing each CDR3 protein once. The data contain about 790,000 distinct CDR3 sequences, about 18% of them singletons. This same sample was also taken into another study, of T cells expressing NK-cell markers.

The rearrangement joins TRBV10-3 to TRBJ1-1; D unclear. The sequence came from a woman aged 18-35 years in good health. Sequencing used PBMCs. In DNA form, the CDR3 reads TGTGCCATCAGCGCCTCCGAGACCGGAGCTTTCTTT. Protein sequence: CAISASETGAFF.